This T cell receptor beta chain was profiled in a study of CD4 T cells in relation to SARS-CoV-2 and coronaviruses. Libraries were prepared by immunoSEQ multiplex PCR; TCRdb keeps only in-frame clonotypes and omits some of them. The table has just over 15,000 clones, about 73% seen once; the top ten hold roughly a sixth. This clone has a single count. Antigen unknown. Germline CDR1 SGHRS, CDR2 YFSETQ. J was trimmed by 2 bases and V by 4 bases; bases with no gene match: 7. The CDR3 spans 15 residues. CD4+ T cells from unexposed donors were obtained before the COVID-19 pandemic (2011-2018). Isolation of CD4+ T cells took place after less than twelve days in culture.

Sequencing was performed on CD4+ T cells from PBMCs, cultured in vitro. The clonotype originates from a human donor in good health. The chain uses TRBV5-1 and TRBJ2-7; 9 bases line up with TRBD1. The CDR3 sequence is CASSPIGTGPYEQYF. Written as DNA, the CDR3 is TGCGCCAGCAGCCCAATAGGGACAGGGCCCTACGAGCAGTACTTC.